This T cell receptor (beta chain) was found in a study of cytomegalovirus exposure and HLA in healthy donors. Use of 60 Vbeta and 13 Jbeta primers characterized the PCR. Clones were sequenced by immunoSEQ multiplex PCR, and TCRdb holds only the in-frame ones, with some missing. Here the sample spans over 150,000 clones, approximately 73% being singletons. Germline CDR1 and CDR2: LNHDA and SQIVND (reference sequence). There are 14 residues in the CDR3. The V and J ends lost 3 bases and 1 base respectively, with 9 bases between them. The sample comprised PBMCs. V gene TRBV19 combines with J gene TRBJ1-1; D is ambiguous. The sequence derives from a middle-aged man in good health and CMV-seronegative. Here the CDR3 DNA reads TGTGCCAGTAGTATCGCCATCGGGAACACTGAAGCTTTCTTT. Translation gives CASSIAIGNTEAFF.